This T cell receptor (beta chain) was sequenced in a study of blood T cell repertoires in COVID-19. Of note for this clone: The identical CDR3 is also encoded by other nucleotide sequences in the sample.

In germline, CDR1 is LNHDA, CDR2 SQIVND (reference sequence). CDR3 length equals 14 residues. With 3 bases removed from V and 0 bases from J, the gap between germline ends came to 8 bases. Under the authors' procedure: Reference gene primer amplification in the assay estimated nucleated cell counts. TCRdb keeps only in-frame clones here, not all; method: immunoSEQ multiplex PCR. V and J calls and clone size come straight from that table; D and trimming were deduced from the DNA. The sample carries around 200,000 clones, about 90% recorded once. Sample: PBMCs or T cells enriched from blood (not recorded which). This chain connects TRBV19 to TRBJ1-1; D is unresolved. This receptor was identified in a woman aged 45-65 years in a cohort exposed to, infected with or recovered from COVID-19 (not recorded which). CDR3 sequence: CASSMGRMNTEAFF. In nucleotides, the CDR3 is TGTGCCAGTAGTATGGGCAGAATGAACACTGAAGCTTTCTTT.